These T cell receptor beta chains were read from a single sample in a study of T cell responses to AZD1222 COVID-19 vaccine. The protocol was immunoSEQ multiplex PCR, while the TCRdb copy is restricted to in-frame clones and leaves out a portion. Of 95,000 to 150,000 clones listed, around nine tenths are singletons. The sequencing here drew on peripheral blood, taken on day 0 of AZD1222 vaccination. The receptors derive from an adult in good health. CDR3s include the opening cysteine and the closing phenylalanine or tryptophan. A D gene is named only where the DNA matches it firmly.

cdr3_aa j_call d_call v_call
CASTGGAWYTQYF TRBJ2-3 TRBD1 TRBV27
CSVLVVNSNQPQHF TRBJ1-5 . TRBV29-1
CASSLGGGDEQYF TRBJ2-7 . TRBV11-2
CASSLDFAPEQFF TRBJ2-1 . TRBV5-4
CASSVAQDRVHEQYF TRBJ2-7 TRBD1 TRBV19
CASSLEERDLHF TRBJ1-6 . TRBV3-1/TRBV3-2
CASSSTGLSSYNEQFF TRBJ2-1 . TRBV11-2
CASSLQGNEQFF TRBJ2-1 . TRBV12-3/TRBV12-4
CASSLASTSESSYNEQFF TRBJ2-1 TRBD2 TRBV5-1
CASSQMGQGARLSETQYF TRBJ2-5 TRBD1 TRBV14
CASSYSADRGDNEQFF TRBJ2-1 TRBD1 TRBV6-5
CARSRSGGSTGELFF TRBJ2-2 TRBD2 TRBV4-3
CASRRGQSNQPQHF TRBJ1-5 TRBD1 TRBV2
CASSPQGSTSNQPQHF TRBJ1-5 . TRBV3-1/TRBV3-2
CASSDLQGHGANVLTF TRBJ2-6 . TRBV9
CASSLTIFYNSPLHF TRBJ1-6 . TRBV10-1
CASSLDGLGNTIYF TRBJ1-3 . TRBV6-5
CAISRGSSYEQYF TRBJ2-7 . TRBV7-2
CASSFGLQETQYF TRBJ2-5 . TRBV12-3/TRBV12-4
CASSLRGGVNTGELFF TRBJ2-2 . TRBV6-2/TRBV6-3
CASSEVRGGYGYTF TRBJ1-2 . TRBV6-1
CATSRPGQGRYGYTF TRBJ1-2 TRBD1 TRBV15
CASSLWGNGASLSYEQYF TRBJ2-7 . TRBV7-9
CASASKPGLNSPLHF TRBJ1-6 . TRBV6-5
CASSPAYRAVQYF TRBJ2-7 . TRBV7-6
CSALGEAEAFF TRBJ1-1 . TRBV20-1
CASSLEKASNSPLHF TRBJ1-6 . TRBV11-1
CASSFSGGTYEQYF TRBJ2-7 TRBD2 TRBV6-5
CASNPGQGAHTGELFF TRBJ2-2 TRBD1 TRBV6-6
CASSPTTSIDEQFF TRBJ2-1 TRBD2 TRBV18
CASSDPSPSGENQETQYF TRBJ2-5 TRBD2 TRBV6-4
CASGLSSGVYNEQFF TRBJ2-1 TRBD2 TRBV12-5
CASSRATGEGAFF TRBJ1-1 TRBD1 TRBV4-3
CASSYRKTGPLREQYF TRBJ2-7 . TRBV6-2/TRBV6-3
CASSQIGDRDYGYTF TRBJ1-2 TRBD1 TRBV3-1/TRBV3-2
CASRLTETGNTEAFF TRBJ1-1 . TRBV6-5
CASSVFKGSPLHF TRBJ1-6 . TRBV10-1
CASSLTSGGSDTQYF TRBJ2-3 TRBD2 TRBV27
CATSVVVQQPQHF TRBJ1-5 . TRBV24-1
CASSLSGSGGYTF TRBJ1-2 . TRBV27
CASSLRPGTGDHGYTF TRBJ1-2 TRBD1 TRBV7-9
CASSLGILLVAGGRETQYF TRBJ2-5 TRBD2 TRBV7-2